This T cell receptor beta chain appears in the sequencing data of a study of OX40 agonist ivuxolimab in advanced cancers. Germline V gene data show CDR1 as SNHLY and CDR2 as FYNNEI. The CDR3 spans 15 residues. Trimming shortened V by 8 bases and J by 2 bases, and 16 bases separated the two germline ends. Autoimmune disease history or systemic immunosuppression led to patient exclusion. Blood sampling was done at baseline, cycle 4 day 1, and cycle 7 day 1. The repertoire was sequenced with immunoSEQ multiplex PCR; TCRdb's copy has only in-frame clones and lacks some. This sample has approximately 56,000 clones, with about 85% found just once.

The J gene is TRBJ2-1, the V gene TRBV2, with D possibly TRBD2 on 5 matching bases. The TCR originated in an adult with an advanced solid tumor such as melanoma, head and neck, liver or kidney cancer. Sequenced material: CD4+ or CD8+ T cells sorted from blood, taken in a trial of the OX40 agonist ivuxolimab. In DNA form, the CDR3 reads TGTGCCAGCGAGGGATTAGACTATGCCTACAATGAGCAGTTCTTC. It yields the protein CASEGLDYAYNEQFF.